This T cell receptor (beta chain) appears in the sequencing data of a study of CD8+ T cells in alopecia areata. Across the whole study: Treatment comprised oral tofacitinib, 5 to 10 mg twice daily, in treated patients. Patients in the study were on tofacitinib for 6 to 18 months, then off it for 6 months. Study observations and caveats: Mouse data revealed clearer TCR sharing than patient data did, a gap possibly tied to HLA.

Cell sorting was applied to PBMCs, and CD4+ and CD8+ T cells were collected. Concerning this clone itself: Its antigen is still unknown.

TCR sequencing used cDNA made by reverse transcription of extracted RNA. Repertoires were generated with immunoSEQ multiplex PCR, while TCRdb's copy carries only in-frame clones and drops some. This repertoire shows around 98,000 clones, about 45% found once; its top ten account for about 0.79%. Sequenced sample: CD4+ T cells sorted from blood. This clonotype was obtained from a human donor with alopecia areata.

The CDR3, as DNA: TGTGCCAGCAGTTCCCAATTACGGGAGCCCCAGCATTTT. This encodes CASSSQLREPQHF. The chain has TRBV28 and TRBJ1-5, with unresolved D. The germline V gene encodes CDR1 MDHEN and CDR2 SYDVKM. CDR3 size: 13 residues. V lost 4 bases and J 8 bases, leaving 12 bases between the germline ends.